This T cell receptor (beta chain) emerged from a study of CD8+ T cells in alopecia areata. Findings and caveats of the study: Sequencing of scalp samples also captures resident alphabeta T cells of normal skin.

This clone was detected only a few times. The antigen remains unidentified. Sequencing relied on a cDNA template that was reverse transcribed from extracted RNA. Repertoires were generated with immunoSEQ multiplex PCR, while TCRdb's copy carries only in-frame clones and drops some. The table lists about 100,000 clones, under 60% of them singletons. CDR1 and CDR2 (germline): GTSNPN, SVGIG (reference sequence). The J segment lost 7 bases and the V segment lost 3 bases, leaving 19 bases of the junction unmatched. CDR3 length equals 19 residues. PBMCs, the starting material, were the source of sorted CD4+ and CD8+ T cells.

This receptor was obtained from a human donor with alopecia areata. The chain links TRBV30 to TRBJ2-1; 12 nucleotides line up with TRBD2. The sequencing sample was made of NKG2D-low CD8+ T cells sorted from blood. The CDR3 sequence is CAWSDGTSGPGGLFNEQFF. The CDR3 DNA reads TGTGCCTGGAGCGACGGGACTAGCGGGCCTGGAGGGCTATTTAATGAGCAGTTCTTC.